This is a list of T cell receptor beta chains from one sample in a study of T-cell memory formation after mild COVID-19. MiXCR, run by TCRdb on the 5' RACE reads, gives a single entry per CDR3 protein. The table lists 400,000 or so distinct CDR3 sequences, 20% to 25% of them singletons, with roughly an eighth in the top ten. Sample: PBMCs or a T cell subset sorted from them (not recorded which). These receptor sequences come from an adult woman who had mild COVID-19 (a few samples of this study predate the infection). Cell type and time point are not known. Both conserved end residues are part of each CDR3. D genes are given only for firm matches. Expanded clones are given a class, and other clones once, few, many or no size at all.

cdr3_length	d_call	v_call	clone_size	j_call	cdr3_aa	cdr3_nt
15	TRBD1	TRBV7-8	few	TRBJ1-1	CASSPRTGANTEAFF	TGTGCCAGCAGCCCGCGGACAGGGGCTAACACTGAAGCTTTCTTT
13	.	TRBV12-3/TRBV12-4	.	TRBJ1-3	CASRKGIGNTIYF	TGTGCCAGCAGGAAGGGGATAGGAAACACCATATATTTT
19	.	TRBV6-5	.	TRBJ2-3	CASSYSRAGAHFRTDTQYF	TGTGCCAGCAGTTACTCGAGGGCGGGGGCACACTTTCGCACAGATACGCAGTATTTT
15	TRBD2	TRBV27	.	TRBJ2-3	CASSSKGLASDTQYF	TGTGCCAGCAGTTCTAAGGGACTAGCGTCAGATACGCAGTATTTT
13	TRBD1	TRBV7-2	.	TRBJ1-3	CAAGQGEGFTIYF	TGTGCCGCGGGACAGGGGGAAGGGTTTACCATATATTTT
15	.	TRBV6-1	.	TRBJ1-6	CASSPRDTINSPLHF	TGTGCCAGCAGCCCTAGGGACACGATTAATTCACCCCTCCACTTT
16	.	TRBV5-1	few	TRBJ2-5	CASSQIARSAGETQYF	TGCGCCAGCAGCCAGATAGCGCGGAGCGCTGGAGAGACCCAGTACTTC
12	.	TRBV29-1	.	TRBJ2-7	CSVAPDPYEQYF	TGCAGCGTTGCGCCTGACCCCTACGAGCAGTACTTC
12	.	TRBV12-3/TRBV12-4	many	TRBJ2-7	CASSLVIGEQYF	TGTGCCAGCAGTTTAGTTATCGGGGAGCAGTACTTC
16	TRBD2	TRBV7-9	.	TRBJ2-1	CASSSGGLADNNEQFF	TGTGCCAGCAGCTCGGGGGGACTAGCGGATAACAATGAGCAGTTCTTC
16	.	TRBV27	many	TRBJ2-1	CASTPEMSASWSEQFF	TGTGCCAGCACCCCCGAAATGAGCGCGAGCTGGAGTGAGCAGTTCTTC
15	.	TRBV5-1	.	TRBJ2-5	CASSPRTDFQETQYF	TGCGCCAGCAGCCCCCGGACGGATTTCCAAGAGACCCAGTACTTC
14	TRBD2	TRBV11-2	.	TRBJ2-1	CASRTVGGVDEQFF	TGTGCCAGCAGGACGGTTGGGGGGGTAGATGAGCAGTTCTTC
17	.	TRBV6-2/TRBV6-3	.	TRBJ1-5	CASSFGRDSWSNQPQHF	TGTGCCAGCAGCTTTGGACGGGATTCTTGGAGCAATCAGCCCCAGCATTTT
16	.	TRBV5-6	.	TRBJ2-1	CASSLGGPGGNNEQFF	TGTGCCAGCAGCTTGGGGGGGCCAGGGGGGAACAATGAGCAGTTCTTC
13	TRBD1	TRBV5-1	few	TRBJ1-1	CASSFQGAEEAFF	TGCGCCAGCAGCTTTCAGGGGGCGGAGGAAGCTTTCTTT
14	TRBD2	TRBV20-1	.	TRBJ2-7	CSARGLAGGGEQYF	TGCAGTGCTAGGGGGCTAGCGGGAGGTGGCGAGCAGTACTTC
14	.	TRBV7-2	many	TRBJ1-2	CASSSKTGNYGYTF	TGTGCCAGCAGCTCAAAGACAGGAAACTATGGCTACACCTTC
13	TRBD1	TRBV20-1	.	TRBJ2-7	CSAGTGVAYEQYF	TGCAGTGCTGGGACAGGCGTTGCCTACGAGCAGTACTTC
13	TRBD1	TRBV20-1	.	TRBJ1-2	CSAREGQGGGYTF	TGCAGTGCTAGAGAAGGACAGGGGGGAGGCTACACCTTC
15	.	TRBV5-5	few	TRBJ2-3	CASSLEAPLPDTQYF	TGTGCCAGCAGCTTGGAGGCCCCCCTCCCAGATACGCAGTATTTT
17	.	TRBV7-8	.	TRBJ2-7	CASSLTQSRVGFYEQYF	TGTGCCAGCAGCTTAACTCAATCGAGGGTAGGCTTTTACGAGCAGTACTTC
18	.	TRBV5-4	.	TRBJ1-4	CASSLRAAPVSTNEKLFF	TGTGCCAGCAGCCTCCGGGCCGCGCCAGTGTCAACTAATGAAAAACTGTTTTTT
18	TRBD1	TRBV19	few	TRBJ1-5	CASSILTGVRDSNQPQHF	TGTGCCAGTAGTATTCTGACAGGGGTGAGGGATAGCAATCAGCCCCAGCATTTT
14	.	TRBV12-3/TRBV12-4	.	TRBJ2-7	CASSLLGSAYEQYF	TGTGCCAGCAGTTTATTAGGGTCAGCCTACGAGCAGTACTTC
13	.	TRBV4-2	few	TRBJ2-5	CASSRAARETQYF	TGTGCCAGCAGCCGAGCAGCGAGGGAGACCCAGTACTTC
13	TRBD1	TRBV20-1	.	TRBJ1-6	CSAKKGAGSPLHF	TGCAGTGCTAAAAAGGGGGCCGGCTCACCCCTCCACTTT
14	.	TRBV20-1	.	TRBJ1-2	CSARWTSANYGYTF	TGCAGTGCTAGATGGACAAGTGCTAACTATGGCTACACCTTC
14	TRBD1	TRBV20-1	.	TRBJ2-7	CSARGGTASYEQYF	TGCAGTGCTAGAGGTGGGACAGCCTCCTACGAGCAGTACTTC
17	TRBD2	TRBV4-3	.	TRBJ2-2	CASSQAWGGGSTGELFF	TGCGCCAGCAGCCAAGCCTGGGGCGGGGGTAGCACCGGGGAGCTGTTTTTT
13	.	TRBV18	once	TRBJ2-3	CASSPLDRGGQYF	TGTGCCAGCTCACCGTTGGATCGGGGAGGGCAGTATTTT
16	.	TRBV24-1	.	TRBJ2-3	CATSDPYRVSTDTQYF	TGTGCCACCAGTGATCCATACAGGGTTAGCACAGATACGCAGTATTTT
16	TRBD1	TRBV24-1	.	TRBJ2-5	CATSDRNPGGIETQYF	TGTGCCACCAGTGATCGCAACCCAGGGGGAATAGAGACCCAGTACTTC
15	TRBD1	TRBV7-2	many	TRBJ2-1	CASSFDRGSYNEQFF	TGTGCCAGCAGCTTTGACAGGGGCTCCTACAATGAGCAGTTCTTC
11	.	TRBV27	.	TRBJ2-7	CASSWGDGAVF	.
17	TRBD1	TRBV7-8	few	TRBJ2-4	CASSLPDRGWAKNIQYF	TGTGCCAGCAGCTTACCGGACAGGGGGTGGGCCAAAAACATTCAGTACTTC
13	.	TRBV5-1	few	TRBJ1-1	CASSFEVNTEAFF	TGCGCCAGCAGCTTTGAGGTGAACACTGAAGCTTTCTTT
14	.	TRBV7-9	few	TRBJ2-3	CASSPLGTPDTQYF	TGTGCCAGCAGCCCCCTGGGGACCCCAGATACGCAGTATTTT
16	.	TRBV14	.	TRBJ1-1	CASSQDLGSDGTEAFF	TGTGCCAGCAGCCAAGATCTTGGATCAGACGGCACTGAAGCTTTCTTT
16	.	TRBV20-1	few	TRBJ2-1	CSADRWDTRSYNEQFF	TGCAGTGCAGATAGGTGGGACACCCGCTCCTACAATGAGCAGTTCTTC
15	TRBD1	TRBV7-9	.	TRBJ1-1	CASSPWTGGADEAFF	TGTGCCAGCAGTCCATGGACAGGGGGAGCCGATGAAGCTTTCTTT
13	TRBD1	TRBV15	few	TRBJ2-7	CATSTARGYEQYF	TGTGCCACCAGCACAGCCAGGGGGTACGAGCAGTACTTC
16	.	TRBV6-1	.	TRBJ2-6	CASSGGAGTGANVLTF	TGTGCCAGCAGCGGTGGGGCGGGGACTGGGGCCAACGTCCTGACTTTC
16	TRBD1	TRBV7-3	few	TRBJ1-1	CASSPGTAGMNTEAFF	TGTGCCAGCAGCCCAGGGACAGCCGGAATGAACACTGAAGCTTTCTTT
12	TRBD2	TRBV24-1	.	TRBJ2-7	CATSGTSDEQYF	TGTGCCACCAGTGGGACTAGCGACGAGCAGTACTTC
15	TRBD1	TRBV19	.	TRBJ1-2	CASSPWDRSNYGYTF	TGTGCCAGTAGTCCATGGGACAGGTCGAACTATGGCTACACCTTC
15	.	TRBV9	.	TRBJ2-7	CASSVTPGAGYEQYF	TGTGCCAGCAGCGTAACCCCGGGAGCAGGCTACGAGCAGTACTTC
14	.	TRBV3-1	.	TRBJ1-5	CASSLGHGNQPQHF	TGTGCCAGCAGCTTGGGACACGGTAATCAGCCCCAGCATTTT
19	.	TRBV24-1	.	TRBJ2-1	CATSDLRFSGGDSYNEQFF	TGTGCCACCAGTGATTTGAGGTTTTCGGGGGGCGACTCCTACAATGAGCAGTTCTTC
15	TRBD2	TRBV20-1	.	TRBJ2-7	CSAKSGTSGSFEQYF	TGCAGTGCTAAATCTGGGACTAGCGGGAGTTTCGAGCAGTACTTC
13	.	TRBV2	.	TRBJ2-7	CASSEVGPYEQYF	TGTGCCAGCAGTGAGGTGGGCCCCTACGAGCAGTACTTC
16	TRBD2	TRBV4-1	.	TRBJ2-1	CASSPNLAVHNNEQFF	TGCGCCAGCAGCCCCAACCTAGCGGTTCACAACAATGAGCAGTTCTTC
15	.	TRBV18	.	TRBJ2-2	CASSPPGKVAGELFF	TGTGCCAGCTCACCTCCGGGGAAGGTCGCCGGGGAGCTGTTTTTT
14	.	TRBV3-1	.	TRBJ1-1	CASSHAVGNTEAFF	TGTGCCAGCAGCCATGCGGTAGGGAACACTGAAGCTTTCTTT
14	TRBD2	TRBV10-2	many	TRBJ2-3	CASRERGGTDTQYF	TGCGCCAGCAGAGAGCGGGGGGGCACAGATACGCAGTATTTT
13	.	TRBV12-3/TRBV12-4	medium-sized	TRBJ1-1	CASSLGKNTEAFF	TGTGCCAGCAGTTTAGGTAAAAACACTGAAGCTTTCTTT
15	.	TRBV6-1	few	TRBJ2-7	CASSEGAGSSYEQYF	TGTGCCAGCAGCGAAGGGGCGGGGAGCTCCTACGAGCAGTACTTC